These T cell receptor beta chains were read from a single sample in a study of pediatric ulcerative colitis. The protocol was immunoSEQ multiplex PCR, while the TCRdb copy is restricted to in-frame clones and leaves out a portion. Of roughly 30,000 clones detected, more than 75% appear once; the ten largest clones hold around 4.5%. Input material: blood. The receptors derive from a boy younger than 18 with severe ulcerative colitis. CDR3s include the opening cysteine and the closing phenylalanine or tryptophan. The D gene is left open where the match is weak. Rows may omit the clone size; those that give it use once, few, many or a size class.

j_call: TRBJ1-4
clone_size: .
d_call: TRBD1
cdr3_length: 14
v_call: TRBV30
cdr3_aa: CAWSEGRGDEKLFF
cdr3_nt: TGTGCCTGGAGCGAAGGCAGGGGGGATGAAAAACTGTTTTTT

j_call: TRBJ1-4
clone_size: .
d_call: .
cdr3_length: 15
v_call: TRBV6-1
cdr3_aa: CASSEALRLEEKLFF
cdr3_nt: TGTGCCAGCAGTGAAGCGTTACGGTTAGAGGAAAAACTGTTTTTT

j_call: TRBJ1-1
clone_size: once
d_call: TRBD1
cdr3_length: 17
v_call: TRBV13
cdr3_aa: CASSPRITGAANTEAFF
cdr3_nt: TGTGCCAGCAGCCCCCGGATTACAGGGGCCGCGAACACTGAAGCTTTCTTT

j_call: TRBJ2-3
clone_size: few
d_call: .
cdr3_length: 14
v_call: TRBV6-4
cdr3_aa: CASRESHSTDTQYF
cdr3_nt: TGTGCCAGCAGAGAATCCCACAGCACAGATACGCAGTATTTT

j_call: TRBJ2-5
clone_size: .
d_call: .
cdr3_length: 13
v_call: TRBV2
cdr3_aa: CASLKDRAGTQYF
cdr3_nt: TGTGCCAGCCTAAAGGACCGCGCGGGGACCCAGTACTTC

j_call: TRBJ1-5
clone_size: .
d_call: .
cdr3_length: 15
v_call: TRBV2
cdr3_aa: CASTGLGGKGQPQHF
cdr3_nt: TGTGCCAGCACCGGCCTTGGGGGGAAGGGTCAGCCCCAGCATTTT

j_call: TRBJ2-5
clone_size: .
d_call: .
cdr3_length: 13
v_call: TRBV6-1
cdr3_aa: CASSRGWGETQYF
cdr3_nt: TGTGCCAGCAGCCGAGGGTGGGGCGAGACCCAGTACTTC

j_call: TRBJ2-7
clone_size: .
d_call: TRBD2
cdr3_length: 14
v_call: TRBV28
cdr3_aa: CASGGLDIPYEQYF
cdr3_nt: TGTGCCAGCGGGGGACTAGACATCCCCTACGAGCAGTACTTC

j_call: TRBJ2-7
clone_size: .
d_call: .
cdr3_length: 13
v_call: TRBV30
cdr3_aa: CAWNTGISYEQYF
cdr3_nt: TGTGCCTGGAATACAGGGATCTCCTACGAGCAGTACTTC

j_call: TRBJ2-2
clone_size: few
d_call: .
cdr3_length: 13
v_call: TRBV10-1
cdr3_aa: CASSGGGSGELFF
cdr3_nt: TGCGCCAGCTCAGGAGGGGGCAGCGGGGAGCTGTTTTTT

j_call: TRBJ1-1
clone_size: few
d_call: .
cdr3_length: 12
v_call: TRBV6-1
cdr3_aa: CASSGTNTEAFF
cdr3_nt: TGTGCCAGCAGTGGGACGAACACTGAAGCTTTCTTT

j_call: TRBJ1-6
clone_size: few
d_call: TRBD1
cdr3_length: 15
v_call: TRBV5-1
cdr3_aa: CASKAPGQNNSPLHF
cdr3_nt: TGCGCCAGCAAGGCCCCGGGACAGAATAATTCACCCCTCCACTTT

j_call: TRBJ2-2
clone_size: .
d_call: .
cdr3_length: 13
v_call: TRBV6-1
cdr3_aa: CASRAVRAGELFF
cdr3_nt: TGTGCCAGCAGAGCAGTAAGGGCCGGGGAGCTGTTTTTT

j_call: TRBJ1-4
clone_size: .
d_call: TRBD1
cdr3_length: 15
v_call: TRBV12-5
cdr3_aa: CASGLGTGGGEKLFF
cdr3_nt: TGTGCTAGTGGTTTGGGGACAGGGGGCGGTGAAAAACTGTTTTTT

j_call: TRBJ1-2
clone_size: .
d_call: .
cdr3_length: 11
v_call: TRBV20-1
cdr3_aa: CSATRDYGYTF
cdr3_nt: TGCAGTGCTACGAGGGACTATGGCTACACCTTC

j_call: TRBJ2-3
clone_size: .
d_call: .
cdr3_length: 13
v_call: TRBV4-2
cdr3_aa: CASSRSGTDTQYF
cdr3_nt: TGTGCCAGCAGCCGGTCTGGCACAGATACGCAGTATTTT

j_call: TRBJ2-3
clone_size: .
d_call: TRBD2
cdr3_length: 13
v_call: TRBV5-1
cdr3_aa: CASNRGGIDTQYF
cdr3_nt: TGCGCCAGCAATCGGGGGGGCATAGATACGCAGTATTTT

j_call: TRBJ1-1
clone_size: .
d_call: TRBD1
cdr3_length: 14
v_call: TRBV2
cdr3_aa: CASILTGLNTEAFF
cdr3_nt: TGTGCCAGCATTCTGACAGGGCTGAACACTGAAGCTTTCTTT

j_call: TRBJ1-2
clone_size: .
d_call: TRBD1
cdr3_length: 13
v_call: TRBV2
cdr3_aa: CASSPQGAHGYTF
cdr3_nt: TGTGCCAGCAGTCCCCAGGGGGCGCATGGCTACACCTTC

j_call: TRBJ1-1
clone_size: .
d_call: .
cdr3_length: 14
v_call: TRBV6-6
cdr3_aa: CASSYSPGDTEAFF
cdr3_nt: TGTGCCAGCAGTTACTCCCCGGGGGACACTGAAGCTTTCTTT

j_call: TRBJ1-4
clone_size: .
d_call: TRBD1
cdr3_length: 16
v_call: TRBV4-1
cdr3_aa: CASSPYHGTANEKLFF
cdr3_nt: TGCGCCAGCAGCCCCTACCACGGGACAGCTAATGAAAAACTGTTTTTT

j_call: TRBJ2-5
clone_size: .
d_call: TRBD1
cdr3_length: 15
v_call: TRBV19
cdr3_aa: CASSIFGTEKETQYF
cdr3_nt: TGTGCCAGTAGTATATTTGGGACAGAAAAAGAGACCCAGTACTTC

j_call: TRBJ1-1
clone_size: few
d_call: TRBD1
cdr3_length: 15
v_call: TRBV2
cdr3_aa: CASSVANRGGTEAFF
cdr3_nt: TGTGCCAGCAGTGTCGCCAACAGGGGTGGCACTGAAGCTTTCTTT

j_call: TRBJ2-3
clone_size: .
d_call: TRBD2
cdr3_length: 15
v_call: TRBV7-3
cdr3_aa: CASSWSGGVTDTQYF
cdr3_nt: TGTGCCAGCAGCTGGAGCGGGGGGGTGACAGATACGCAGTATTTT